The T cell receptor beta chain described here comes from a study of blood T cells in healthy people across ages. The authors ran a second PCR of about 7 to 11 cycles using a sample-barcoded 5' primer and a J-beta primer mix. Sequencing recovered at least 2.5 million CDR3-containing paired-end reads from each sample. One entry per CDR3 protein, called by TCRdb with MiXCR from the 5' RACE reads. The profile shows roughly 900,000 distinct CDR3 sequences, roughly 52% of them singletons. This clonotype has ten or more counts. Its cognate antigen is unknown. Study-wide points: Observed TCR beta diversity per million T cells went down as age went up. This fall followed a roughly linear course with age.

The sample taken for sequencing was blood. This TCR was recovered from a man aged 30 to 39 in good health.

The CDR3 sequence is CATSREAGYEQYF. For the CDR3, the DNA is TGTGCCACCAGCAGAGAGGCCGGGTACGAGCAGTACTTC. V usage is TRBV15 and J usage is TRBJ2-7, with D hard to call. Germline values: CDR1 LNHNV, CDR2 YYDKDF (reference sequence). There are 13 residues in the CDR3. V lost 0 bases to trimming and J lost 4 bases, with 7 bases between them. Full variable domain (missing parts from reference TRBV15 and TRBJ2-7): DAMVIQNPRYQVTQFGKPVTLSCSQTLNHNVMYWYQQKSSQAPKLLFHYYDKDFNNEADTPDNFQSRRPNTSFCFLDIRSPGLGDTAMYLCATSREAGYEQYFGPGTRLTVT.